Following are 5 T cell receptor beta chains from one sample sequenced in a study of T cell clonality in common variable immunodeficiency (dated by TCRdb to the mid-2010s). Library construction relied on the immunoSEQ multiplex PCR assay. As stored in TCRdb, this immuneACCESS dataset retains in-frame rearrangements with V and J assigned. A fraction of the clones does not appear; measured against another copy, unresolved V genes explain less than half of the discrepancy, and the remainder lacks a known reason. The table shows approximately 52,000 clones here, with no singletons. The leading ten clones occupy 3% to 4% of the sample. Sequencing was carried out using peripheral blood mononuclear cells. These receptors came from a person aged 18-70 years in good health.

This clone was seen many times. With the read ending 3 residues before the CDR3 end, the germline J gene is used to fill in that end. This chain connects TRBV7-3 to TRBJ1-1; weak D call: TRBD1 (6 bases). Germline V gene sequence: CDR1 SGHTA, CDR2 FQGTGA. The CDR3 is made up of 14 amino acids. Trimming removed 0 bases at V and 6 bases at J, with 11 bases between. CDR3 bases read: TGTGCCAGCAGCTTAACTTCAGGGGCCGCTGAA. Translated, it gives CASSLTSGAAE. The CDR3, in full, reads CASSLTSGAAEAFF.

This clone was seen at least ten times. The CDR3 goes on 3 residues after the read ends, and that part is filled in from the germline J gene. The chain uses TRBV20-1 and TRBJ2-4; TRBD1 matches at 7 bases. CDR3 length: 13 residues. Germline loops: CDR1 DFQATT, CDR2 SNEGSKA (reference sequence). The CDR3 bases that were read are TGCAGTGCTATTAAAACCGGGACAGACCAT. Its protein product is CSAIKTGTDH. The entire CDR3 protein reads CSAIKTGTDHQYF.

This clone was picked up many times. The read comes to an end 3 residues before the CDR3 does, leaving the germline J gene to fill in the end. The chain is built from TRBV18 and TRBJ2-2; D is possibly TRBD2 (5 bases). In germline, CDR1 is KGHSH, CDR2 LQKENI. This CDR3 region has 15 residues. V was clipped by 6 bases and J by 1 base, with 12 bases between them. CDR3 DNA (partial): TGTGCCAGCTCCCGACTACCCGTGAACACCGGGGAG. Its translation is CASSRLPVNTGE. The complete CDR3 sequence is CASSRLPVNTGELFF.

Notes on this clone: The read terminates 3 residues before the CDR3 end, so the remaining end is supplied by the germline J gene. V and J are TRBV11-2 and TRBJ2-1; TRBD2 matches 8 bases. The trim removed 7 bases at V and 4 bases at J, leaving 9 bases unmatched. The CDR3 consists of 15 residues. The V gene's germline CDR1 is SGHAT and CDR2 FQNNGV. The CDR3 DNA, read in part, is TGTGCCAGCACCACGAGCGGGGGACCTTACAATGAG. The encoded protein is CASTTSGGPYNE. The entire CDR3 reads CASTTSGGPYNEQFF.

Remarks on this clone: Coverage ceases 3 residues before the CDR3 finishes, and the germline J gene fills in the end. V usage is TRBV7-2 and J usage is TRBJ2-3, with 10 bases aligning to TRBD1. This CDR3 is 15 amino acids long. Germline V gene lookup returns CDR1 SGHTA and CDR2 FQGNSA. The CDR3 DNA, read in part, is TGTGCCAGCAGCTCCCCCGGGACAGGGGTAGAGACG. This codes for CASSSPGTGVET. The entire CDR3 protein reads CASSSPGTGVETQYF.